Detailed here is one TCR beta chain. The data are from a study of blood T cells in healthy people across ages. Germline assignment: CDR1 SGHTS and CDR2 YDEGEE. This CDR3 region has 14 residues. V lost 2 bases, J lost 4 bases, and 4 bases stayed unmatched. It was with a sample-barcoded 5' primer and a J-beta primer mix that a second PCR of roughly 6 to 11 cycles was run. TCRdb re-analysed the 5' RACE reads in MiXCR, keeping a single row per CDR3 protein. The data hold around 790,000 distinct CDR3 sequences, with about 42% observed a single time. The TCR was taken from a man aged 60 to 75 in good health. The genes are TRBV5-8 and TRBJ1-2, with 8 bases that match TRBD1. The specimen sequenced was blood. For the CDR3, the DNA is TGTGCCAGCAGCTTTACGGACAGGGTCTATGGCTACACCTTC. Translated, it gives CASSFTDRVYGYTF.